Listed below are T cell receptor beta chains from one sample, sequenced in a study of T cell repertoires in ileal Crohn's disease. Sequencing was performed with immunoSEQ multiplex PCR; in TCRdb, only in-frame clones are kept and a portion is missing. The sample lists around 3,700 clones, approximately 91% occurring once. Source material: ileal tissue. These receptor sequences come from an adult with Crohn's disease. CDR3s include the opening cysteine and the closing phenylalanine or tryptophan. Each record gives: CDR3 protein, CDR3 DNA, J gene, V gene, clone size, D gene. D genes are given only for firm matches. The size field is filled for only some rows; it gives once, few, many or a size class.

CDR3aa: CASSPPWDRGSYEQYF
CDR3nt: TGTGCCAGCAGTCCCCCCTGGGACAGGGGATCCTACGAGCAGTACTTC
j_gene: TRBJ2-7
v_gene: TRBV27
abundance: NA
d_gene: TRBD1

CDR3aa: CASLRAGGPGETQYF
CDR3nt: TGTGCCAGTCTCAGAGCGGGAGGGCCAGGAGAGACCCAGTACTTC
j_gene: TRBJ2-5
v_gene: TRBV6-1
abundance: NA
d_gene: TRBD2

CDR3aa: CERDRGGYTEAFF
CDR3nt: TGTGAAAGGGACAGGGGAGGTTACACTGAAGCTTTCTTT
j_gene: TRBJ1-1
v_gene: TRBV12-1
abundance: NA
d_gene: NA

CDR3aa: CASSPSSMAYEQYF
CDR3nt: TGCGCCAGCAGCCCTAGTAGCATGGCCTACGAGCAGTACTTC
j_gene: TRBJ2-7
v_gene: TRBV4-1
abundance: NA
d_gene: NA

CDR3aa: CASSLLGVGQGAGEQFF
CDR3nt: TGCGCCAGCAGCCTTTTAGGGGTAGGACAGGGGGCCGGTGAGCAGTTCTTC
j_gene: TRBJ2-1
v_gene: TRBV5-1
abundance: NA
d_gene: TRBD1

CDR3aa: CASSVRGGDTDTQYF
CDR3nt: TGTGCCAGCAGCGTACGAGGCGGAGACACAGATACGCAGTATTTT
j_gene: TRBJ2-3
v_gene: TRBV9
abundance: NA
d_gene: NA

CDR3aa: CAWSPRTGVHFF
CDR3nt: TGTGCCTGGAGTCCGAGGACAGGGGTTCATTTCTTT
j_gene: TRBJ1-1
v_gene: TRBV30
abundance: NA
d_gene: TRBD1

CDR3aa: CASSSLLTSGEGTDTQYF
CDR3nt: TGTGCCAGCAGCTCCCTACTAACTAGCGGTGAGGGAACAGATACGCAGTATTTT
j_gene: TRBJ2-3
v_gene: TRBV5-4
abundance: few
d_gene: TRBD2

CDR3aa: CAWRNKGPGTLGYGYTF
CDR3nt: TGTGCCTGGAGGAATAAGGGCCCAGGCACCCTTGGGTATGGCTACACCTTC
j_gene: TRBJ1-2
v_gene: TRBV30
abundance: NA
d_gene: NA

CDR3aa: CASRTTGFGEQYF
CDR3nt: TGTGCCAGCAGAACTACAGGGTTTGGCGAGCAGTACTTC
j_gene: TRBJ2-7
v_gene: TRBV28
abundance: NA
d_gene: NA

CDR3aa: CASSAGSTGNQPQHF
CDR3nt: TGCGCCAGCAGCGCGGGATCGACAGGGAATCAGCCCCAGCATTTT
j_gene: TRBJ1-5
v_gene: TRBV5-1
abundance: NA
d_gene: TRBD1

CDR3aa: CASRLGLAGAKDTQYF
CDR3nt: TGTGCCAGCAGACTGGGACTAGCGGGAGCAAAAGATACGCAGTATTTT
j_gene: TRBJ2-3
v_gene: TRBV2
abundance: NA
d_gene: TRBD2

CDR3aa: CASSRTSGTSSYNEQFF
CDR3nt: TGTGCCAGCAGCCGGACTAGCGGGACGAGCTCCTACAATGAGCAGTTCTTC
j_gene: TRBJ2-1
v_gene: TRBV7-2
abundance: NA
d_gene: TRBD2

CDR3aa: CASKLAAGELFF
CDR3nt: TGTGCCAGCAAATTGGCGGCCGGGGAGCTGTTTTTT
j_gene: TRBJ2-2
v_gene: TRBV6-5
abundance: NA
d_gene: NA

CDR3aa: CASSPLGGTTSFYEQYF
CDR3nt: TGTGCCAGTAGTCCCCTTGGGGGCACAACCTCTTTCTACGAGCAGTACTTC
j_gene: TRBJ2-7
v_gene: TRBV19
abundance: NA
d_gene: NA

CDR3aa: CASSLPGGEQFF
CDR3nt: TGTGCCAGCAGTTTGCCCGGCGGAGAGCAGTTCTTC
j_gene: TRBJ2-1
v_gene: TRBV27
abundance: NA
d_gene: NA

CDR3aa: CASSQSGSSYNEQFF
CDR3nt: TGTGCCAGCAGCCAATCGGGTTCATCCTACAATGAGCAGTTCTTC
j_gene: TRBJ2-1
v_gene: TRBV14
abundance: NA
d_gene: NA

CDR3aa: CASSSGVGETQYF
CDR3nt: TGTGCCAGCAGCTCTGGAGTAGGGGAGACCCAGTACTTC
j_gene: TRBJ2-5
v_gene: TRBV7-9
abundance: NA
d_gene: NA

CDR3aa: CASSFLRQGGYGYTF
CDR3nt: TGTGCCAGCAGTTTCCTCCGACAGGGAGGCTATGGCTACACCTTC
j_gene: TRBJ1-2
v_gene: TRBV27
abundance: NA
d_gene: TRBD1

CDR3aa: CASSKDGPAPDTQYF
CDR3nt: TGTGCCAGCAGCAAAGACGGCCCAGCCCCAGATACGCAGTATTTT
j_gene: TRBJ2-3
v_gene: TRBV7-2
abundance: once
d_gene: NA

CDR3aa: CASGLRELHEQYF
CDR3nt: TGTGCTAGTGGTTTGAGGGAGCTACACGAGCAGTACTTC
j_gene: TRBJ2-7
v_gene: TRBV12-5
abundance: once
d_gene: NA

CDR3aa: CASSVADSAGNTIYF
CDR3nt: TGTGCCAGCAGCGTAGCTGACAGCGCTGGAAACACCATATATTTT
j_gene: TRBJ1-3
v_gene: TRBV9
abundance: NA
d_gene: NA

CDR3aa: CASSSNHRGPTGELFF
CDR3nt: TGTGCCAGCAGCTCGAATCACAGGGGGCCCACCGGGGAGCTGTTTTTT
j_gene: TRBJ2-2
v_gene: TRBV11-1
abundance: NA
d_gene: TRBD1

CDR3aa: CASSPQGGSGNTIYF
CDR3nt: TGTGCCAGCAGCCCGCAGGGAGGATCTGGAAACACCATATATTTT
j_gene: TRBJ1-3
v_gene: TRBV7-2
abundance: NA
d_gene: NA

CDR3aa: CASSQGGTGNTEAFF
CDR3nt: TGTGCCAGCAGCCAGGGAGGGACAGGGAACACTGAAGCTTTCTTT
j_gene: TRBJ1-1
v_gene: TRBV4-2
abundance: once
d_gene: TRBD1

CDR3aa: CASSKNLAAGYEQYF
CDR3nt: TGTGCCAGCAGCAAGAACTTAGCGGCGGGCTACGAGCAGTACTTC
j_gene: TRBJ2-7
v_gene: TRBV27
abundance: NA
d_gene: NA

CDR3aa: CASSQDVHRGNQPQHF
CDR3nt: TGCGCCAGCAGCCAAGATGTTCACAGGGGCAATCAGCCCCAGCATTTT
j_gene: TRBJ1-5
v_gene: TRBV4-3
abundance: once
d_gene: NA

CDR3aa: CASSPPIAQDSLTPVYEQYF
CDR3nt: TGTGCCAGCTCACCACCGATCGCCCAAGACAGTCTGACTCCTGTATACGAGCAGTACTTC
j_gene: TRBJ2-7
v_gene: TRBV18
abundance: once
d_gene: NA

CDR3aa: CASSQASANYGYTF
CDR3nt: TGCGCCAGCAGCCAAGCGAGCGCTAACTATGGCTACACCTTC
j_gene: TRBJ1-2
v_gene: TRBV4-3
abundance: NA
d_gene: NA

CDR3aa: CASSLGADVAKNIQYF
CDR3nt: TGTGCCAGCAGCTTAGGGGCGGACGTAGCCAAAAACATTCAGTACTTC
j_gene: TRBJ2-4
v_gene: TRBV7-9
abundance: NA
d_gene: NA

CDR3aa: CAWSVGGMGNTIYF
CDR3nt: TGTGCCTGGAGTGTAGGGGGAATGGGAAACACCATATATTTT
j_gene: TRBJ1-3
v_gene: TRBV30
abundance: few
d_gene: NA

CDR3aa: CAWSLTSGNRPSYNEQFF
CDR3nt: TGTGCCTGGAGTCTGACCAGCGGGAATCGGCCCTCCTACAATGAGCAGTTCTTC
j_gene: TRBJ2-1
v_gene: TRBV30
abundance: NA
d_gene: TRBD2

CDR3aa: CASTPGQGNEKLFF
CDR3nt: TGTGCCAGCACGCCGGGACAGGGTAATGAAAAACTGTTTTTT
j_gene: TRBJ1-4
v_gene: TRBV28
abundance: NA
d_gene: TRBD1

CDR3aa: CASSEGGQGLGEYQPQHF
CDR3nt: TGTGCCAGCAGTGAAGGGGGACAGGGGCTCGGCGAGTATCAGCCCCAGCATTTT
j_gene: TRBJ1-5
v_gene: TRBV6-1
abundance: NA
d_gene: TRBD1

CDR3aa: CASKTGEYGYTF
CDR3nt: TGTGCCAGCAAGACAGGGGAATATGGCTACACCTTC
j_gene: TRBJ1-2
v_gene: TRBV28
abundance: NA
d_gene: TRBD1

CDR3aa: CAWRDTSSGNTIYF
CDR3nt: TGTGCCTGGAGGGACACTAGCTCTGGAAACACCATATATTTT
j_gene: TRBJ1-3
v_gene: TRBV30
abundance: NA
d_gene: NA

CDR3aa: CASSPTSLWGYNSPLHF
CDR3nt: TGTGCCAGCAGCCCCACGTCGTTATGGGGTTATAATTCACCCCTCCACTTT
j_gene: TRBJ1-6
v_gene: TRBV14
abundance: NA
d_gene: NA

CDR3aa: CSVGPGTGGSYEQYF
CDR3nt: TGCAGCGTTGGGCCCGGGACAGGGGGATCCTACGAGCAGTACTTC
j_gene: TRBJ2-7
v_gene: TRBV29-1
abundance: NA
d_gene: TRBD1

CDR3aa: CASSIEFGRPNTEAFF
CDR3nt: TGTGCCAGTAGTATAGAGTTCGGCAGACCCAACACTGAAGCTTTCTTT
j_gene: TRBJ1-1
v_gene: TRBV19
abundance: few
d_gene: NA

CDR3aa: CASRPRDGEETQYF
CDR3nt: TGTGCCAGCAGGCCAAGGGACGGAGAAGAGACCCAGTACTTC
j_gene: TRBJ2-5
v_gene: TRBV4-2
abundance: NA
d_gene: NA

CDR3aa: CASSIRTGGNTGELFF
CDR3nt: TGTGCCAGTAGCATAAGGACAGGAGGGAACACCGGGGAGCTGTTTTTT
j_gene: TRBJ2-2
v_gene: TRBV19
abundance: NA
d_gene: TRBD1

CDR3aa: CAWSWGGTGHRSYTF
CDR3nt: TGTGCCTGGAGTTGGGGGGGGACGGGACATAGGAGCTACACCTTC
j_gene: TRBJ1-2
v_gene: TRBV30
abundance: NA
d_gene: NA

CDR3aa: CASSPDGSLAGELFF
CDR3nt: TGTGCCAGCAGCCCAGACGGGTCGCTCGCCGGGGAGCTGTTTTTT
j_gene: TRBJ2-2
v_gene: TRBV9
abundance: once
d_gene: NA

CDR3aa: CASRLAAGARGEQYF
CDR3nt: TGTGCCAGCAGACTTGCAGCGGGAGCCCGGGGCGAGCAGTACTTC
j_gene: TRBJ2-7
v_gene: TRBV28
abundance: NA
d_gene: TRBD2

CDR3aa: CASSAGSGANVLTF
CDR3nt: TGTGCCAGCAGTGCTGGCTCTGGGGCCAACGTCCTGACTTTC
j_gene: TRBJ2-6
v_gene: TRBV2
abundance: NA
d_gene: NA

CDR3aa: CASSPTLGGNTIYF
CDR3nt: TGTGCCAGCAGCCCGACGCTGGGGGGAAACACCATATATTTT
j_gene: TRBJ1-3
v_gene: TRBV5-5
abundance: once
d_gene: NA

CDR3aa: CASSPRRFSYEQYF
CDR3nt: TGTGCCAGCAGCCCTCGACGCTTCTCCTACGAGCAGTACTTC
j_gene: TRBJ2-7
v_gene: TRBV9
abundance: NA
d_gene: NA

CDR3aa: CASSQEADSIYGYTF
CDR3nt: TGTGCCAGCAGCCAAGAGGCGGACAGTATATATGGCTACACCTTC
j_gene: TRBJ1-2
v_gene: TRBV14
abundance: NA
d_gene: NA

CDR3aa: CASSLRASGGQETQYF
CDR3nt: TGTGCCAGTAGTCTTAGGGCTAGCGGAGGCCAAGAGACCCAGTACTTC
j_gene: TRBJ2-5
v_gene: TRBV19
abundance: NA
d_gene: TRBD2

CDR3aa: CASSLGIDRGNTEAFF
CDR3nt: TGCGCCAGCAGCTTGGGAATAGACAGGGGGAACACTGAAGCTTTCTTT
j_gene: TRBJ1-1
v_gene: TRBV5-1
abundance: NA
d_gene: TRBD1

CDR3aa: CASSQDSGNTEAFF
CDR3nt: TGTGCCAGCAGCCAAGATTCAGGGAACACTGAAGCTTTCTTT
j_gene: TRBJ1-1
v_gene: TRBV14
abundance: NA
d_gene: NA

CDR3aa: CASRRQGAFF
CDR3nt: TGTGCCAGCAGGAGACAGGGGGCTTTCTTT
j_gene: TRBJ1-1
v_gene: TRBV27
abundance: NA
d_gene: TRBD1

CDR3aa: CASSTGQVRGSYNEQFF
CDR3nt: TGTGCCAGTAGTACAGGACAGGTTAGGGGCTCCTACAATGAGCAGTTCTTC
j_gene: TRBJ2-1
v_gene: TRBV19
abundance: NA
d_gene: TRBD1

CDR3aa: CASRARGDGEQYF
CDR3nt: TGTGCCAGCAGGGCCAGGGGGGACGGCGAGCAGTACTTC
j_gene: TRBJ2-7
v_gene: TRBV6-5
abundance: NA
d_gene: NA

CDR3aa: CATLRDRDEEKLFF
CDR3nt: TGTGCCACCCTCCGGGACAGGGATGAAGAAAAACTGTTTTTT
j_gene: TRBJ1-4
v_gene: TRBV21-1
abundance: NA
d_gene: NA

CDR3aa: CASSPLSLQGYSYGYTF
CDR3nt: TGTGCCAGCAGCCCCCTGTCCCTGCAGGGGTATTCCTATGGCTACACCTTC
j_gene: TRBJ1-2
v_gene: TRBV7-8
abundance: few
d_gene: NA

CDR3aa: CASQDSLQETQYF
CDR3nt: TGTGCCAGCCAGGACAGCCTACAAGAGACCCAGTACTTC
j_gene: TRBJ2-5
v_gene: TRBV2
abundance: NA
d_gene: NA

CDR3aa: CASSPDVTGTDTQYF
CDR3nt: TGTGCCAGCAGCCCGGACGTAACTGGCACAGATACGCAGTATTTT
j_gene: TRBJ2-3
v_gene: TRBV27
abundance: NA
d_gene: NA